The next 8 T cell receptor beta chains were all read from a single sample in a study of monozygotic twins with inflammatory bowel disease. TCRdb re-called the 5' RACE reads and shows each CDR3 protein once, DNA omitted. This listing includes about 160,000 distinct CDR3 sequences. Sequenced sample: blood. The receptor source for this set is a human donor with ulcerative colitis or Crohn's disease, or a healthy co-twin of an affected twin (not recorded which).

The chain is built from TRBV28 and TRBJ1-2. CDR3 length: 14 amino acids. CDR1 is MDHEN, CDR2 SYDVKM, per germline. The CDR3: CASSFGSAFHGYTF.

The V gene is TRBV2, the J gene TRBJ2-1; TCRdb names TRBD1, which stays unverified in the absence of DNA. The CDR3 length is 15 residues. Germline lookup yields CDR1 SNHLY and CDR2 FYNNEI. The CDR3 loop reads CASSEGQGSYNEQFF.

The chain employs TRBV5-1 and TRBJ1-4; TCRdb picks TRBD1, but there is no DNA to check that call. The CDR3 runs to 16 residues. The germline V gene has CDR1 SGHRS and CDR2 YFSETQ. CDR3 loop: CASSQRAGGVGEKLFF.

This rearrangement joins TRBV7-2 to TRBJ2-3; TCRdb's assignment of TRBD2 cannot be checked, as there is no DNA. The CDR3 consists of 14 residues. CDR1 SGHTA and CDR2 FQGNSA come from the germline V gene. CDR3 residues: CASRWTSGTDTQYF.

This chain joins TRBV7-9 and TRBJ2-7; TCRdb lists TRBD1, though no DNA is available to test this call. CDR1 SEHNR and CDR2 FQNEAQ come from the germline V gene (reference sequence). CDR3 length: 15 residues. CDR3: CASSPVAPPSYEQYF.

The gene calls are TRBV13 and TRBJ2-2; TCRdb outputs TRBD1, but without DNA this stays unchecked. Germline lookup yields CDR1 PRHDT and CDR2 FYEKMQ (reference sequence). CDR3 size: 15 residues. CDR3 region: CASSPYRGNTGELFF.

The chain carries TRBV3-1 and TRBJ2-5; TCRdb's D gene call, TRBD1, goes unchecked for lack of DNA. This CDR3 is 15 amino acids long. Per germline, CDR1 LGHDT and CDR2 YNNKEL (reference sequence). CDR3 in amino acids: CASSTLGRGQETQYF.

V gene TRBV5-1 combines with J gene TRBJ2-4; lacking DNA, the TRBD1 call made by TCRdb goes unchecked. The germline V gene encodes CDR1 SGHRS and CDR2 YFSETQ. CDR3 length: 13 residues. The CDR3 reads CASSKTGWDIQYF.